These 9 T cell receptor beta chains came from one sample sequenced in a study of beta chain features in type 1 diabetes. Of the isolated RNA, all was reverse transcribed, and so the sequenced material was expressed TCRB transcripts. This table comes from immunoSEQ multiplex PCR, and its TCRdb copy is limited to in-frame clones, with some not included. Altogether 150,000 to 180,000 clones are present, less than 9.5% being singletons, with the ten largest covering about 0.6%. The sample consisted of central memory CD4+ T cells from blood. The origin of the receptors is a man between 18 and 35 years old in good health.

This clone was seen a handful of times. V and J are TRBV28 and TRBJ1-4, with no clear D. CDR1 MDHEN and CDR2 SYDVKM come from the germline V gene. V gave up 2 bases and J gave up 8 bases, with 12 bases separating them. The CDR3 runs 14 residues. The CDR3 DNA sequence: TGTGCCAGCAGTTTAGGAGGGAGGTCCGAAAAACTGTTTTTT. As protein: CASSLGGRSEKLFF.

This clone turned up a few times. The chain combines TRBV11-3 with TRBJ2-7, with a weak D call TRBD1 (6 bases). Germline loops: CDR1 SGHNT, CDR2 YENEEA. V dropped 8 bases and J dropped 2 bases, with 7 bases sitting between them. CDR3 size: 11 residues. CDR3 residues: CASEGAYEQYF. The CDR3 DNA sequence: TGTGCCAGCGAGGGGGCCTACGAGCAGTACTTC. Variable domain in full (rest from reference TRBV11-3 and TRBJ2-7): EAGVVQSPRYKIIEKKQPVAFWCNPISGHNTLYWYLQNLGQGPELLIRYENEEAVDDSQLPKDRFSAERLKGVDSTLKIQPAELGDSAVYLCASEGAYEQYFGPGTRLTVT.

This chain connects TRBV6-5 to TRBJ2-5, with D unresolved. Germline assignment: CDR1 MNHEY and CDR2 SVGAGI. This CDR3 comprises 12 residues. Trimming removed 6 bases from V and 5 bases from J, with 10 bases in between. CDR3 nucleotide sequence: TGTGCCAGCAGAGGCTCCAGGGAGACCCAGTACTTC. Translated: CASRGSRETQYF.

This clone turned up a few times. The chain carries TRBV29-1 and TRBJ1-4, with 7 bases that match TRBD1. The junction had 6 bases not matched to a gene; V was cut back by 4 bases and J by 7 bases. Germline V gene sequence: CDR1 SQVTM, CDR2 ANQGSEA. This CDR3 comprises 13 residues. DNA of the CDR3: TGCAGCGTTGGACAGGGTACTGGTGAAAAACTGTTTTTT. Protein sequence: CSVGQGTGEKLFF.

This clone was seen many times. The rearrangement links TRBV28 to TRBJ2-1, with D uncertain. The CDR3 has 14 amino acids. The germline V gene has CDR1 MDHEN and CDR2 SYDVKM. V dropped 4 bases and J dropped 9 bases, with 16 bases sitting between them. Here the CDR3 DNA reads TGTGCCAGCAGTTCCCCCGGTCCCACGGGTGAGCAGTTCTTC. Translating gives CASSSPGPTGEQFF.

Many counts were recorded for this clone. The CDR3 DNA reads TGCAGCGTTGAAGGGCAGGGGATAGAGACCCAGTACTTC. It codes for CSVEGQGIETQYF. The chain is built from TRBV29-1 and TRBJ2-5; perhaps TRBD1 as D (6 bases). The germline V and J ends were trimmed by 1 base and 4 bases, with 10 bases remaining between them. This CDR3 region has 13 residues. The germline CDR1 and CDR2 sequences are SQVTM and ANQGSEA.

This clone was detected ten times or more. This chain joins TRBV7-9 and TRBJ2-2; no clear D. Germline V gene sequence: CDR1 SEHNR, CDR2 FQNEAQ (reference sequence). This CDR3 is 15 amino acids long. The V and J ends lost 7 bases and 1 base respectively, with 13 bases between them. The CDR3 region is CASTPSKWNTGELFF. The DNA of the CDR3 is TGTGCCAGCACCCCCTCTAAGTGGAACACCGGGGAGCTGTTTTTT.

The gene calls are TRBV15 and TRBJ1-2; 8 bases map to TRBD1. Trimming cost V 1 base and J 3 bases; bases outside gene matches: 4. From germline, CDR1 is LNHNV and CDR2 YYDKDF (reference sequence). The CDR3 is 15 residues long. CDR3: CATSRGTGMHYGYTF. CDR3 coding DNA: TGTGCCACCAGCAGAGGGACAGGGATGCACTATGGCTACACCTTC.

Only a few counts were recorded for this clone. CDR3 amino acids: CAWGRDPVDTQYF. DNA for the CDR3: TGTGCCTGGGGGCGGGATCCGGTTGATACGCAGTATTTT. V usage is TRBV30 and J usage is TRBJ2-3, with D possibly being TRBD2 (6 bases). There are 13 residues in the CDR3. Germline V gene data show CDR1 as GTSNPN and CDR2 as SVGIG (reference sequence). V gave up 5 bases and J gave up 6 bases, with 15 bases separating them.